This T cell receptor (beta chain) appears in the sequencing data of a study of breast tumors, draining lymph nodes, adjacent tissues. Study findings and constraints: Data fit most tumor T cells coming from lymph node, expanding in tumor. Tumor TCR diversity was below lymph nodes but above nontumor tissue. Compared with basal-like, luminal-like tumors shared significantly more repertoire with nontumor tissue.

TCRdb redid the calling of the multiplex PCR reads with MiXCR, one entry per CDR3 protein. The sample contains approximately 22,000 distinct CDR3 sequences, 45% to 60% of which appear only once. This clonotype was counted many times. No antigen is known for it. The germline V gene has CDR1 WSHSY and CDR2 SAAADI. This CDR3 region has 13 residues. The germline V and J ends were trimmed by 7 bases and 1 base, with 11 bases remaining between them. The V gene is TRBV10-2, the J gene TRBJ2-7; perhaps TRBD1 as D (6 bases). The sample comprised breast tumor tissue. The sequence came from a female donor with breast cancer. Some clones in this sample may be carry-over from other donors' samples. The CDR3 DNA reads as TGCGCCAGCACTTCGGACAGATCCTACGAGCAGTACTTC. Its translation is CASTSDRSYEQYF.